Reported below is one T cell receptor (beta chain). Its specificity is not known. The sample originates from a study of PD-1 blockade in classical Hodgkin lymphoma. Overall study findings and caveats: A significant rise in TCR diversity by C4D1 was seen for CD4+ but not CD8+ cells. Causes of the repertoire differences remain undefined, possibly disease activity or prior therapy. Whoever responded completely had baseline diversity much like that seen in newly diagnosed patients.

The sample's time point: cycle 4 day 1 (C4D1), after 6 weeks of nivolumab. All the patients suffered relapse after autologous stem cell transplantation, and brentuximab vedotin exposure differed. TCRdb's copy holds only in-frame clones and misses some; the assay was immunoSEQ multiplex PCR. The data show about 24,000 clones, more than 75% seen once. CDR3 length equals 13 residues. The V end lost 3 bases, the J end lost 5 bases, and 11 bases lay between the germline ends. The germline V gene has CDR1 MNHNS and CDR2 SASEGT. The source was peripheral blood mononuclear cells (PBMCs), collected before the fourth cycle of nivolumab. This sequence originates from a human donor with classical Hodgkin lymphoma. V usage is TRBV6-1 and J usage is TRBJ2-7; D is unclear. The CDR3 sequence: CASSEIGMNEQYF. The CDR3 bases are TGTGCCAGCAGTGAGATAGGGATGAACGAGCAGTACTTC.